The T cell receptor beta chain under discussion was sequenced for a study of T cells in Graves' hyperthyroidism and ophthalmopathy. Study-wide context: Specimen type is peripheral blood, collected at initial diagnosis prior to any treatment. Regarding the study as a whole: Among thyroid clonotypes expanded above 0.001, most also appeared in blood. The model anticipated ophthalmopathy a median around six months pre-onset.

This CDR3 is 14 amino acids long. With V trimmed by 6 bases and J by 5 bases, 9 bases remained unmatched. The germline CDR1 and CDR2 sequences are MNHEY and SVGAGI. With regard to this clonotype: The antigen remains unidentified.

Amplification targeted TCR beta CDR3 regions from RNA transcripts. The HTBI primer set drove a first-round RT-PCR of the TCR CDR3. TCRdb reprocessed the multiplex PCR reads via MiXCR and lists one record per CDR3 protein. The sample lists over 700,000 distinct CDR3 sequences; 30% to 40% were seen once. Among the patients, aged 18 to 65, hyperthyroidism was newly diagnosed and had lasted under 2 months. The gene calls are TRBV6-5 and TRBJ1-2, with 7 bases identical to TRBD1. The specimen was blood. The sequence came from a woman between 40 and 55 years old with Graves' hyperthyroidism. This CDR3 reads CASSPQGGPYGYTF. The CDR3 DNA reads TGTGCCAGCAGCCCCCAGGGGGGACCATATGGCTACACCTTC.